This paragraph covers one T cell receptor (beta chain) sequence. What it recognizes is unknown. The sample belongs to a study of early T cells in non-severe SARS-CoV-2 infection. Each cDNA molecule carried a unique molecular identifier. From the 5' RACE reads, TCRdb called clonotypes with MiXCR, one entry per CDR3 protein. The sample lists 59,000 or so distinct CDR3 sequences, around 12% occurring once. Broader study findings: Private and CD4 specificities were missed by VDJdb matching, which favored anti-spike CD8 responses.

V lost 2 bases and J lost 0, with 3 bases in between. This CDR3 contains 13 residues. Germline CDR1 KGHSH, CDR2 LQKENI. This sequence originates from an adult who was a healthcare worker with PCR-confirmed SARS-CoV-2 infection or an uninfected control (not recorded which). This chain joins TRBV18 and TRBJ2-3; no clear D. This specimen was whole blood, taken at baseline. For the CDR3, the DNA is TGTGCCAGCTCACCAGCCAGCACAGATACGCAGTATTTT. As protein: CASSPASTDTQYF.